This T cell receptor beta chain was captured by sequencing in a study of blood T cell repertoires in COVID-19. Study-level information: Samples of COVID-19 (acute and convalescent) were obtained from the United States, Italy and Spain. Nucleic acid was either cDNA or gDNA, and it came from T cells, B-cell-depleted T cells, or PBMCs.

CDR1 LGHNA and CDR2 YNFKEQ come from the germline V gene. The CDR3 runs to 13 residues. Trimming removed 4 bases at V and 8 bases at J, with 12 bases between. Per the original data handling: The authors estimated nucleated cell counts from reference gene primer amplification. The repertoire was sequenced with immunoSEQ multiplex PCR; TCRdb's copy has only in-frame clones and lacks some. D and trimming come from the DNA, and the V and J calls and clone size come from that table. The repertoire holds roughly 180,000 clones, with 76% as singletons. The gene calls are TRBV4-2 and TRBJ2-4, with D perhaps TRBD2 (6 bases). Material for sequencing was peripheral blood. This receptor was identified in a woman aged 50 to 65 with active or convalescent COVID-19. CDR3 in amino acids: CASSLRLEYIQYF. CDR3 bases: TGTGCCAGCAGCCTCCGACTAGAATACATTCAGTACTTC.